This TCR beta chain was captured by sequencing in a study of CD8+ T cells in alopecia areata. This clone was detected a few times. CDR1 is MNHEY and CDR2 is SVGAGI in the germline V gene. V lost 8 bases and J lost 14, with 13 bases in between. The CDR3 has 10 amino acids. The sample's treatment: oral pan-JAK inhibitor, 5-10 mg twice daily. RNA, once extracted, was reverse transcribed into cDNA for use as the sequencing template. Generated by immunoSEQ multiplex PCR, the TCRdb table keeps only in-frame clones and is missing some. The sample contains over 95,000 clones, approximately 66% of which appear only once.

The clonotype originates from a human donor with alopecia areata. The sequencing used CD8+ T cells sorted from blood, collected at week 4, from a patient treated with tofacitinib. The V call is TRBV6-5, the J call TRBJ2-1, with unresolved D. The CDR3 spells CASGPKAEFF. CDR3 nucleotides: TGTGCCAGCGGCCCCAAGGCTGAGTTCTTC.